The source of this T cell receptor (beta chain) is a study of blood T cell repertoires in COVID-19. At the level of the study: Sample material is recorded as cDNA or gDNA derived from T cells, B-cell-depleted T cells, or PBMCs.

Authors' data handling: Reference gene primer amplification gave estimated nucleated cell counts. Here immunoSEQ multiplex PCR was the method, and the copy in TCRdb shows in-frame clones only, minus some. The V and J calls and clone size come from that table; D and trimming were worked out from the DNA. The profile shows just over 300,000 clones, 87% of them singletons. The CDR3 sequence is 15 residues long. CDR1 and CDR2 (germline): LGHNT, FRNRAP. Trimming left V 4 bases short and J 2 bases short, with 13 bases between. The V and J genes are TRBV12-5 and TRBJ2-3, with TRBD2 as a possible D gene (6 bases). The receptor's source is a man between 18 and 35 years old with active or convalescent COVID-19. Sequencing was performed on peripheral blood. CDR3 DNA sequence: TGTGCTAGTGGTTCACAAAGCGGGTACACAGATACGCAGTATTTT. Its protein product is CASGSQSGYTDTQYF.